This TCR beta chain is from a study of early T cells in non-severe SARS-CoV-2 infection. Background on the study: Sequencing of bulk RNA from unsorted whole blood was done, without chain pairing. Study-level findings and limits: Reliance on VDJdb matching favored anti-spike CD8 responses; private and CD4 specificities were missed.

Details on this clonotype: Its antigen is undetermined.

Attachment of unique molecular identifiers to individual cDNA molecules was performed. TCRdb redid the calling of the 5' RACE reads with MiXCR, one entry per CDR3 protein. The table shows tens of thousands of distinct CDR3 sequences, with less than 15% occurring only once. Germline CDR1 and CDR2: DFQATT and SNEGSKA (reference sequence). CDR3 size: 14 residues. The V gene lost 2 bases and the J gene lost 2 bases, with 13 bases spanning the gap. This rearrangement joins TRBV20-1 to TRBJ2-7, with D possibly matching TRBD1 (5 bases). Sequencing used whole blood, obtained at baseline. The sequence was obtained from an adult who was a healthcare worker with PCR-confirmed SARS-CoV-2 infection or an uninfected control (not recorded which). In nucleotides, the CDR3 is TGCAGTGCTAGAACTCCCCAGGGAACCTACGAGCAGTACTTC. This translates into CSARTPQGTYEQYF.